The present TCR beta chain was sequenced within a study of blood T cell repertoires in COVID-19. The ends lost 0 bases at V and 5 bases at J; junction bases unmatched: 2. The CDR3 is made up of 16 amino acids. Germline values: CDR1 SGHRS, CDR2 YFSETQ. Some clones are missing from TCRdb's copy, which holds only in-frame ones; the method was immunoSEQ multiplex PCR. The sample consists of 200,000 to 300,000 clones, 75% to 85% of them appearing once. The rearrangement joins TRBV5-1 to TRBJ2-1; 13 nucleotides align to TRBD2. The TCR originated in a woman in her 70s with acute or convalescent COVID-19. The specimen was peripheral blood. The CDR3 spells CASSLGGLAGHNEQFF. CDR3 nucleotide sequence: TGCGCCAGCAGCTTGGGGGGACTAGCGGGGCACAATGAGCAGTTCTTC.